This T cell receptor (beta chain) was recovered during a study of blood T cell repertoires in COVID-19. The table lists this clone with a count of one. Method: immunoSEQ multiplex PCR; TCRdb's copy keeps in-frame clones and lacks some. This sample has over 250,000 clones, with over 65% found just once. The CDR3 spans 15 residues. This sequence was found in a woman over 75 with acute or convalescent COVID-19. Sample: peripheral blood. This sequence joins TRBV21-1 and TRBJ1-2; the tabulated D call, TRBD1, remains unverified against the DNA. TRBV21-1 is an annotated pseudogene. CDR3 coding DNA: TGTGCCAGCAGCAAAGTAAGGACAGGGGTGTGTGGCTACACCTTC. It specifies CASSKVRTGVCGYTF.